This TCR beta chain was sequenced in a study of cytomegalovirus exposure and HLA in healthy donors (dated by TCRdb to between 2016 and 2019). With regard to the full study: An earlier analysis of approximately 600 of the donors reported 250 to 350 Gb of sequence data and 117 million unique TCR beta sequences from roughly 180 million T cells. Among the 398 genotyped donors, around 81% belonged to the genetic ancestry cluster associated with self-reported Caucasian donors. Every repertoire in the discovery cohort had been generated on one and the same sequencing platform. In the later analysis, no new phenotypic data were used to find candidate immune exposures; instead, reliance was placed on TCR beta sequences and their occurrence across donors. Class I and class II HLA loci were covered by the typing at four-digit resolution. An earlier analysis of some 500 of the donors applied high-throughput TCR beta sequencing to assess whether each TCR beta V gene segment acted as functional or pseudogenic. A later genetic analysis used genome-wide SNP genotypes for 398 of the 666 donors, treating that subset as a discovery cohort. The number of donors typed differed by locus, with roughly 620-640 for A, B, C, DRB1 and DQB1, roughly 550 for DQA1, under 610 for DPA1, and around 450 for DPB1. A later analysis re-analyzed previously published TCR beta repertoires from approximately 670 donors and added high-resolution HLA genotyping to study TCR occurrence patterns. On average, roughly 200,000 unique TCR beta nucleotide sequences were sequenced per donor among 398 genotyped donors of the cohort, with roughly 19% of those sequences being non-productive. An early release that covered 640 HLA-typed donors contained approximately 300 gigabases of sequencing data and around 85 million unique TCR sequences. Because of strong linkage in the cohort, roughly five DR-DQ haplotypes were treated as single units for association and clustering. Alongside the repertoire data, information on donor age, sex, ethnicity and CMV serostatus was compiled. The study used immunosequencing to profile the T cell repertoires of around 600 subjects and linked those repertoires to cytomegalovirus serostatus. The study aimed to test whether signatures of past pathogen exposure could be identified by cataloging public T cell receptors. In addition to the first cohort of several hundred subjects, a separate validation cohort of 100 to 150 different subjects was used. To predict cytomegalovirus infection status, the study combined high-throughput TCR immunosequencing, statistical association of individual TCRs with disease status, and machine learning. What the research found in general, with its limitations: When HLA alleles, especially DR and DQ, strongly co-occurred, attributing TCR associations to individual alleles was difficult. In a later analysis, most CMV-associated TCR beta chains were found to appear HLA-restricted, with HLA associations seemingly driven largely by CMV exposure. Most TCR sequences were observed very rarely across donors, whereas some public TCRs were present in many individuals. The sequencing pipeline was judged likely to have produced a cluster of highly shared sequence variants as a technical artifact. According to a later genetic analysis, donors in an Asian-associated ancestry cluster had fewer N-insertions in productive TCRs than the approximately 690-donor mean. The study listed 164 TCR beta chains as associated with cytomegalovirus. Cytomegalovirus status was reported to be diagnosed by the classifier with high specificity and sensitivity in both the original and validation cohorts. Because HLA typing was unavailable for some donors at each locus, only the typed subset was used in association tests. V-gene and J-gene trimming of TCR beta chains was associated with a missense DCLRE1C variant in a later genetic analysis, and the association was replicated in an independent cohort. The cohort was sequenced for TCR beta chains only, and without alpha or paired-chain data the features that could be detected were limited. A further reported finding was that TCR beta sequences accurately predicted the HLA-A and HLA-B alleles for most subjects in the first cohort. The 87-base-pair reads could not distinguish some IMGT-functional V segments, including TRBV6-2 and TRBV6-3, so those segments were excluded. According to a later analysis, parvovirus B19, influenza, CMV and Epstein-Barr virus appeared linked to several top co-occurrence clusters. In a later analysis, HLA-associated TCR beta chains were found to be more clonally expanded and to have lower generation probabilities than equally common non-associated chains. In an earlier analysis of some 500 of the donors, most TCR beta V segments were observed in productive rearrangements about 87% or about 30% of the time, broadly matching IMGT annotations. Because counts were too low, roughly 18 rarely observed V segments, including chromosome 9 orphons, were left out of the earlier analysis of a few hundred of the donors. In a later analysis, TCR association rates were found to vary across HLA loci, with the most associated TCRs seen for DRB1 alleles and the fewest for HLA-C alleles. Linkage disequilibrium might explain the correlated functional status among segregating V segments, but an unknown experimental factor could not be excluded. Presence/absence analyses assumed roughly uniform sequencing depth across donors, an assumption that may not hold. A few of the identified cytomegalovirus-associated TCR beta chains were confirmed in vitro to be specific for cytomegalovirus antigens. CMV serostatus was the only immune exposure information available for the cohort. It was suggested by the authors that the approach could potentially be generalized to other disease states and immunological phenotypes. In a later analysis, some 18,000 TCR beta sequences were associated with specific HLA alleles at a false discovery rate of 0.05.

In regard to this clone: It lacks a known antigen. Base qualities are not provided; no much larger clone lies one nucleotide away.

In total, just over 650 healthy bone marrow donors made up the cohort. All cohort members were sampled while nominally healthy, although unrecorded immune exposures were likely present. The donor tested CMV seropositive and was one of the 289 seropositive cohort members. A peripheral blood sample was provided by each donor, and peripheral blood mononuclear cells were used for TCR beta sequencing. Genomic DNA extraction from the blood cell samples was performed with the Qiagen DNeasy Blood Extraction Kit. The CDR3 covers 16 residues, taking in both the cysteine and the phenylalanine. Of the read, only the CDR3 DNA is kept; its 48 bases are in frame from base 1. The V end loses 0 bases and the J end loses 3 bases, and a stretch of 12 bases separates them. Reading the germline V gene gives CDR1 MGHRA and CDR2 YSYEKL. The library came from the immunoSEQ multiplex PCR assay. The multiplex PCR relied on a mix of 60 forward primers for TCR Vbeta segments and 13 reverse primers for TCR Jbeta segments. The CDR3 region of rearranged TCR beta genes was amplified from genomic DNA with a multiplex PCR assay. The amplified TCR beta libraries were sequenced on the Illumina HiSeq System as 87-base-pair reads. Under the source paper's analysis protocol: Across the 700 or so repertoires, a later analysis counted tens of millions of unique TCR beta chains, around 10 million of which were shared by at least two donors. Raw reads were error-corrected and collapsed into unique sequences by a nearest-neighbor algorithm in which closely related sequences were merged to remove PCR and sequencing errors. Alignment of CDR3 sequences to IMGT reference sequences was used to assign V, D and J gene segments. For a sequence to be retained, a match of at least six nucleotides was required to both a V gene segment and a J gene segment. A rearrangement was called productive if the CDR3 had no stop codons and remained in frame with V and J, and every other rearrangement was called non-productive. CDR3 was defined according to IMGT convention as the region running from the second conserved V-encoded cysteine to the conserved J-encoded phenylalanine. The earlier analysis of about 620 of the donors excluded sequences that lacked an unambiguous match to a single V gene segment. An earlier analysis of 587 of the donors classified V segments as functional when productive rearrangements were above 56.7% and as segregating when the standard deviation between donors was above 5%. A statistical classification framework was built for diagnosing cytomegalovirus status from the catalog of TCR beta chain sequences. V and J gene assignment, in a later analysis, came from comparing TCR nucleotide sequences with IMGT/GENE-DB human TR gene sequences. The TCRdist pipeline was used in a later analysis to assign CDR3 sequences and most-parsimonious VDJ recombination scenarios. In a later analysis, each TCR beta chain was defined by its CDR3 amino acid sequence together with its V-gene family, and reads without a unique V-gene family were excluded. As a way to deal with suspected cross-contamination and a sequencing artifact, a later analysis dropped 500 to 700 nucleotide sequences that were highly shared and had low generation probability. In a later analysis, a clonal expansion index for each public chain was calculated from normalized within-repertoire ranks of inferred template counts. A later analysis computed generation probabilities with a VDJ recombination model fitted to out-of-frame rearrangements, and checked the results against IGoR. In a later analysis, TCR-TCR, TCR-HLA and TCR-CMV co-occurrence was scored with hypergeometric tests, and a repertoire-size bias correction was applied to TCR pairs. A later analysis estimated false discovery rates by permuting HLA or CMV assignments 20 times. In a later analysis, co-occurring TCRs were grouped using DBSCAN, with TCRdist sequence similarity added in when clustering inside HLA-allele-positive subsets. For co-occurrence clustering, repertoires with fewer than 30,000 or more than 120,000 public chains were excluded, along with roughly 5 repertoires with anomalous nucleotide sharing. The clones in this table, taken by TCRdb from immuneACCESS, are in-frame only. Not every clone is retained; where verified, under half of the shortfall comes from an unresolved V gene, and the cause of the rest is unknown. Clonal size and the V and J genes are those of that table, whereas D and trimming came from the DNA. Here the sample has 100,000 to 150,000 clones; just over 70% occur a single time. The ten largest make up over 2% of the sample.

The sequence was obtained from an older woman in good health and CMV-seropositive. The sample comprised PBMCs. The sequence joins TRBV4-1 to TRBJ1-5; no D gene can be assigned with confidence. CDR3 protein: CASSQDSGVINQPQHF. The DNA reads TGCGCCAGCAGCCAAGATTCTGGAGTAATCAATCAGCCCCAGCATTTT.